These 31 T cell receptor beta chains were all obtained from the same sample, sequenced in a study of beta chain features in type 1 diabetes. Expressed TCRB transcripts were sequenced because the entire RNA isolate underwent reverse transcription. The assay was immunoSEQ multiplex PCR, and TCRdb's table has in-frame clones only and misses some. The data show about 900,000 clones, roughly 15% seen once. The source material was naive CD4+ T cells from blood. The receptors originated from a woman aged 18-29 years in good health.

This rearrangement joins TRBV18 to TRBJ2-5, with D tentatively TRBD2 (5 bases). This CDR3 has 15 residues. V dropped 3 bases and J dropped 5 bases, with 16 bases sitting between them. Germline V CDR1 and CDR2: KGHSH, LQKENI. CDR3 region: CASSPTSSSLETQYF. DNA for the CDR3: TGTGCCAGCTCACCTACCTCTAGCTCCCTGGAGACCCAGTACTTC.

This clone has just a few counts. The chain uses TRBV7-9 and TRBJ1-1; TRBD1 matches at 8 bases. The germline gives CDR1 SEHNR, CDR2 FQNEAQ (reference sequence). After removal of 0 bases from V and 3 bases from J, the junction contained 9 bases not matched to a gene. This CDR3 has 17 residues. CDR3 coding DNA: TGTGCCAGCAGCTTAGCGGCAGGGGGCGCGCCGGACACTGAAGCTTTCTTT. Amino acid sequence: CASSLAAGGAPDTEAFF.

This clone was recorded a few times. The V gene is TRBV5-4, the J gene TRBJ2-6; D not certain. This CDR3 region has 16 residues. V gave up 0 bases and J gave up 0 bases, with 7 bases separating them. Germline lookup yields CDR1 SGHNT and CDR2 YYREEE (reference sequence). DNA for the CDR3: TGTGCCAGCAGCTTGGGACAAACCTCTGGGGCCAACGTCCTGACTTTC. Translation gives CASSLGQTSGANVLTF.

This clone was counted only a few times. The V gene is TRBV25-1, the J gene TRBJ2-3; possible D gene TRBD2, 5 bases. This CDR3 contains 15 residues. V lost 4 bases and J 6 bases, leaving 17 bases between the germline ends. CDR1 and CDR2 (germline): MGHDK, SYGVNS. The CDR3 here is CASSADEGIMDTQYF. The CDR3 coding sequence is TGTGCCAGCAGTGCCGATGAGGGTATTATGGATACGCAGTATTTT.

This clone was picked up a small number of times. The chain recombines TRBV7-8 with TRBJ2-1; the D gene is possibly TRBD1 (6 bases). Trimming removed 10 bases at V and 6 bases at J, with 19 bases between. The germline CDR1 and CDR2 sequences are SGHVS and FQNEAQ. The CDR3 length is 14 residues. CDR3 DNA: TGTGCCATGGGGGCGGGTGTCCTTAGCAATGAGCAGTTCTTC. This encodes CAMGAGVLSNEQFF.

V and J are TRBV7-2 and TRBJ2-3; tentatively, D is TRBD1 (5 bases). Trimming removed 7 bases from V and 4 bases from J, with 15 bases in between. In germline, CDR1 is SGHTA, CDR2 FQGNSA. This CDR3 has 14 residues. The CDR3 spells CASMSRVAPDTQYF. In DNA, the CDR3 is TGTGCCAGCATGTCCAGGGTGGCCCCAGATACGCAGTATTTT.

The rearrangement links TRBV4-1 to TRBJ1-5, with no clear D. The length of the CDR3 is 13 residues. V shed 4 bases and J shed 5 bases, with 9 bases lying between them. Germline loops: CDR1 MGHRA, CDR2 YSYEKL. In nucleotides, the CDR3 is TGCGCCAGCAGCCGGAGAGAGGATCAGCCCCAGCATTTT. Translation gives CASSRREDQPQHF.

This chain joins TRBV28 and TRBJ2-5; D might be TRBD1 (6 bases). V was trimmed by 2 bases and J by 4 bases, leaving 14 bases between them. The CDR3 covers 15 residues. CDR1 is MDHEN and CDR2 is SYDVKM in the germline V gene. CDR3 amino acids: CASSLGAGAIETQYF. DNA of the CDR3: TGTGCCAGCAGTTTAGGGGCAGGGGCTATAGAGACCCAGTACTTC.

This clone was detected only a few times. The gene calls are TRBV7-8 and TRBJ2-5; a weak D match, TRBD1 (6 bases). CDR1 and CDR2 from the germline V gene are SGHVS and FQNEAQ. The CDR3 length is 14 residues. V was trimmed by 0 bases and J by 7 bases, leaving 12 bases between them. The CDR3 loop reads CASSLAFIGGTQYF. CDR3 coding DNA: TGTGCCAGCAGCTTAGCGTTCATAGGGGGGACCCAGTACTTC.

The rearrangement joins TRBV28 to TRBJ2-5; D remains unclear. Germline V gives CDR1 MDHEN, CDR2 SYDVKM. CDR3 length equals 14 residues. Trimming cost V 5 bases and J 5 bases, with 15 bases left between them. This chain's CDR3 is CASSRALGRETQYF. The CDR3 coding sequence is TGTGCCAGCAGTCGGGCCCTGGGAAGGGAGACCCAGTACTTC. Using reference TRBV28 and TRBJ2-5 for the parts outside the CDR3, the full variable domain is DVKVTQSSRYLVKRTGEKVFLECVQDMDHENMFWYRQDPGLGLRLIYFSYDVKMKEKGDIPEGYSVSREKKERFSLILESASTNQTSMYLCASSRALGRETQYFGPGTRLLVL.

This clone showed up just a few times. CDR3 sequence reads: CASSKYASGTGGYNFYGYTF. CDR3 in DNA: TGTGCCAGTAGTAAGTACGCCTCCGGGACAGGGGGCTACAACTTCTATGGCTACACCTTC. The chain uses TRBV19 and TRBJ1-2; TRBD1 aligns across 12 bases. The CDR3 runs 20 residues. The V gene's germline CDR1 is LNHDA and CDR2 SQIVND (reference sequence). With V trimmed by 4 bases and J by 4 bases, 19 bases remained unmatched.

On this clone itself: This sample also contains other DNA sequences that code for the same CDR3. V is TRBV27 and J is TRBJ2-7; 9 bases align to TRBD1. The CDR3 consists of 12 residues. V dropped 6 bases and J dropped 4; count of bases not matched to a gene: 1. Germline CDR1 reads MNHEY; CDR2 reads SMNVEV (reference sequence). Here the CDR3 reads CASSGQGYEQYF. In DNA, the CDR3 is TGTGCCAGCAGCGGACAGGGGTACGAGCAGTACTTC.

This clone was detected only a few times. This chain links TRBV5-6 with TRBJ2-6; D may be TRBD2 (5 bases). Germline assignment: CDR1 SGHDT and CDR2 YYEEEE. V was shortened by 0 bases and J by 0 bases, with 13 bases between the two germline ends. The CDR3 runs to 18 residues. The CDR3 coding sequence is TGTGCCAGCAGCTTGGTTGCGGGTTCCTTCTCTGGGGCCAACGTCCTGACTTTC. Residues: CASSLVAGSFSGANVLTF.

The chain recombines TRBV11-2 with TRBJ2-5, with 7 bases matching TRBD2. The germline V gene encodes CDR1 SGHAT and CDR2 FQNNGV. Losses at the gene ends were 8 bases for V and 5 bases for J; bases not matched to a gene: 11. The CDR3 is made up of 14 amino acids. The CDR3: CASGGDPRSETQYF. CDR3 sequence (DNA): TGTGCCAGCGGGGGGGACCCCCGGTCGGAGACCCAGTACTTC.

Details on this clone: The same CDR3 is also encoded by other DNA sequences in this sample. The chain uses TRBV5-6 and TRBJ2-4, with unresolved D. V gave up 0 bases and J gave up 0 bases, with 4 bases separating them. This CDR3 has 14 residues. Germline V gene lookup returns CDR1 SGHDT and CDR2 YYEEEE. CDR3 loop: CASSLGLAKNIQYF. The CDR3, as DNA: TGTGCCAGCAGCTTGGGCCTAGCCAAAAACATTCAGTACTTC.

The chain has TRBV28 and TRBJ2-3; D may be TRBD1 (6 bases). The germline V and J ends were trimmed by 8 bases and 5 bases, with 14 bases remaining between them. Germline assignment: CDR1 MDHEN and CDR2 SYDVKM. The CDR3 runs to 13 residues. CDR3: CASRLQGGDTQYF. CDR3 DNA sequence: TGTGCCAGCCGGTTACAAGGGGGAGATACGCAGTATTTT.

The chain recombines TRBV11-1 with TRBJ2-5; TRBD2 is a possible D gene (6 bases). This CDR3 region has 13 residues. V was cut by 1 base and J by 6 bases, with 9 bases left in between. Germline lookup yields CDR1 SGHAT and CDR2 FQDESV (reference sequence). Here the CDR3 reads CASSLGLGKTQYF. CDR3 nucleotides: TGTGCCAGCAGCTTAGGACTAGGAAAGACCCAGTACTTC.

This clone has only a few counts. V and J are TRBV2 and TRBJ2-2; a weak D match, TRBD1 (6 bases). Germline V gene lookup returns CDR1 SNHLY and CDR2 FYNNEI. The CDR3 covers 14 residues. Deletions cut 7 bases from V and 0 bases from J, with 9 bases between. CDR3 sequence reads: CASNGQSNTGELFF. CDR3 coding DNA: TGTGCCAGCAACGGACAGTCGAACACCGGGGAGCTGTTTTTT.

Worth noting for this clone: A junction boundary mismatches the germline segment, possibly from a read error. The chain couples TRBV7-6 to TRBJ1-4; D is perhaps TRBD1 (6 bases). The CDR3 runs to 14 residues. Germline V CDR1 and CDR2: SGHVS, FNYEAQ. The CDR3 here is CASSLPGGGEKLSF. DNA for the CDR3: TGTGCCAGCAGCCTCCCCGGAGGGGGTGAAAAACTGTCTTTT.

In this sample, this clone turned up a few times. The V and J genes are TRBV9 and TRBJ2-1; the D gene is possibly TRBD2 (5 bases). V lost 3 bases and J lost 7, with 17 bases in between. Germline assignment: CDR1 SGDLS and CDR2 YYNGEE. This CDR3 is built from 15 residues. CDR3: CASSGTPLRTNEQFF. The DNA for the CDR3 is TGTGCCAGCAGCGGAACCCCTCTCCGGACTAATGAGCAGTTCTTC.

The chain joins TRBV5-4 to TRBJ2-2; the match to TRBD2 covers 8 bases. Trimming removed 4 bases from V and 5 bases from J; junction bases left unmatched: 7. CDR1 and CDR2 (germline): SGHNT, YYREEE (reference sequence). The CDR3 extends over 15 amino acids. The CDR3 protein is CASSTAGGKTGELFF. As DNA, the CDR3 is TGTGCCAGCAGCACCGCGGGAGGAAAGACCGGGGAGCTGTTTTTT.

This clone was observed a handful of times. The chain joins TRBV4-3 to TRBJ1-3, with 11 bases matching TRBD1. The CDR3 is 17 amino acids. With 0 bases clipped from V and 2 bases from J, the junction kept 3 bases outside the gene matches. Germline V gives CDR1 LGHNA, CDR2 YSLEER. DNA for the CDR3: TGCGCCAGCAGCCAAGAATCGGGACAGGGGGCTGGAAACACCATATATTTT. Its translation is CASSQESGQGAGNTIYF.

The CDR3 reads CASSYPSAAEQYF. CDR3 in DNA: TGTGCCAGCAGTTACCCTAGCGCGGCGGAGCAGTACTTC. The chain uses TRBV6-6 and TRBJ2-7; a weak D match, TRBD2 (6 bases). This CDR3 is 13 amino acids long. The germline V and J ends were trimmed by 2 bases and 7 bases, with 12 bases remaining between them. From germline, CDR1 is MNHNY and CDR2 SVGAGI (reference sequence).

The rearrangement joins TRBV15 to TRBJ1-2; D remains ambiguous. V shed 1 base and J shed 4 bases, with 25 bases lying between them. Germline V gene data show CDR1 as LNHNV and CDR2 as YYDKDF (reference sequence). The CDR3 consists of 19 residues. DNA for the CDR3: TGTGCCACCAGCAGAGGCGCCGGCTCATCAGAAAAGAAAACCTATGGCTACACCTTC. Protein product: CATSRGAGSSEKKTYGYTF.

The V call is TRBV27, the J call TRBJ2-7; TRBD1 agrees at 8 bases. CDR1 and CDR2 from the germline V gene are MNHEY and SMNVEV (reference sequence). The ends lost 2 bases at V and 5 bases at J; junction bases unmatched: 23. This CDR3 is 20 amino acids long. The CDR3 reads CASSLSSSGRGLKFWHEQYF. The DNA of the CDR3 is TGTGCCAGCAGTTTAAGTTCCTCCGGCAGGGGGCTTAAGTTTTGGCACGAGCAGTACTTC.

This chain connects TRBV6-5 to TRBJ2-1; 8 bases match TRBD1. This CDR3 comprises 15 residues. Germline lookup yields CDR1 MNHEY and CDR2 SVGAGI. The J segment lost 7 bases and the V segment lost 2 bases, leaving 7 bases of the junction unmatched. For the CDR3, the DNA is TGTGCCAGCAGTTACGGGACAGGTAAAGAGAATGAGCAGTTCTTC. Translating it yields CASSYGTGKENEQFF.

The chain carries TRBV29-1 and TRBJ2-7, with D possibly matching TRBD1 (6 bases). Deletions cut 6 bases from V and 0 bases from J, with 15 bases between. The CDR3 is 14 residues long. Germline lookup yields CDR1 SQVTM and CDR2 ANQGSEA. CDR3 loop: CSVLRDKSSYEQYF. The CDR3 nucleotides read TGCAGCGTCCTCCGGGACAAGAGCTCCTACGAGCAGTACTTC.

The CDR3 DNA sequence: TGTGCCAGCAGCTTCAAATCCGGGACTAGGGAGCTGTTTTTT. It is translated as CASSFKSGTRELFF. The V and J genes are TRBV7-3 and TRBJ2-2, with 7 bases fitting TRBD2. Losses at the gene ends were 3 bases for V and 9 bases for J; bases not matched to a gene: 7. Germline V CDR1 and CDR2: SGHTA, FQGTGA. CDR3 length: 14 residues.

This clone was found a few times. The chain recombines TRBV6-5 with TRBJ1-1; unclear D gene. V was clipped by 6 bases and J by 3 bases, with 5 bases between them. CDR1 MNHEY and CDR2 SVGAGI come from the germline V gene. The CDR3 runs to 11 residues. This chain's CDR3 is CASRAYTEAFF. In DNA, the CDR3 is TGTGCCAGCAGGGCGTACACTGAAGCTTTCTTT.

This clone was seen more than once but under ten times. V and J are TRBV28 and TRBJ2-7; 7 bases match TRBD1. The CDR3 has 13 amino acids. Per germline, CDR1 MDHEN and CDR2 SYDVKM. V was pared by 6 bases and J by 6 bases, with 8 bases of the junction left unmatched. The CDR3 coding sequence is TGTGCCAGCAGAAAAGGGACAGTTTCCGAGCAGTACTTC. This encodes CASRKGTVSEQYF.

This chain connects TRBV7-2 to TRBJ1-1; D gene ambiguous. There are 15 residues in the CDR3. V lost 0 bases and J lost 7, with 15 bases in between. Germline CDR1 and CDR2: SGHTA and FQGNSA. CDR3 in DNA: TGTGCCAGCAGCTTAGCGCCTGGCAGTGCCCTTGAAGCTTTCTTT. It translates to CASSLAPGSALEAFF. Looking up the rest from reference TRBV7-2 and TRBJ1-1 gives the full variable domain: GAGVSQSPSNKVTEKGKDVELRCDPISGHTALYWYRQSLGQGLEFLIYFQGNSAPDKSGLPSDRFSAERTGGSVSTLTIQRTQQEDSAVYLCASSLAPGSALEAFFGQGTRLTVV.